Following are 23 T cell receptor beta chains from one sample sequenced in a study of blood T cell repertoires in COVID-19. Assay used: immunoSEQ multiplex PCR; TCRdb lists only in-frame clones, some missing. The sample shows roughly 380,000 clones, approximately 89% of them seen only once. Sequenced: peripheral blood. These receptors were obtained from a woman aged 35 to 49 with COVID-19, enrolled during active disease.

V usage is TRBV27 and J usage is TRBJ1-3; no clear D. Germline CDR1 MNHEY, CDR2 SMNVEV (reference sequence). The length of the CDR3 is 13 residues. Trimming removed 4 bases from V and 4 bases from J, with 8 bases in between. The CDR3 reads CASSSSAGNTIYF. In DNA, the CDR3 is TGTGCCAGCAGTTCATCGGCCGGAAACACCATATATTTT.

The chain combines TRBV11-2 with TRBJ1-1; 9 bases map to TRBD1. Trimming took 5 bases from V and 5 from J; bases not matched to a gene: 12. The CDR3 has 16 amino acids. Germline lookup yields CDR1 SGHAT and CDR2 FQNNGV. This CDR3 is CASSNRGLNFWTEAFF. The CDR3 DNA reads TGTGCCAGCAGCAACAGGGGGCTTAATTTTTGGACTGAAGCTTTCTTT.

This chain uses TRBV28 with TRBJ2-5; weak D call: TRBD1 (5 bases). Trimming removed 7 bases at V and 1 base at J, with 10 bases between. The V gene's germline CDR1 is MDHEN and CDR2 SYDVKM. The CDR3 has 13 amino acids. CDR3 residues: CASIGASQETQYF. The CDR3, as DNA: TGTGCCAGCATAGGGGCAAGCCAAGAGACCCAGTACTTC.

This chain links TRBV4-1 with TRBJ1-3, with 7 bases identical to TRBD1. The trim removed 4 bases at V and 5 bases at J, leaving 8 bases unmatched. The CDR3 has 15 amino acids. Germline V lookup: CDR1 MGHRA, CDR2 YSYEKL. In DNA, the CDR3 is TGCGCCAGCAGCCGACGGCAGGGGGGTAGAAACACCATATATTTT. It codes for CASSRRQGGRNTIYF.

The gene calls are TRBV27 and TRBJ1-4, with 8 bases fitting TRBD1. V was pared by 6 bases and J by 5 bases, with 8 bases of the junction left unmatched. Germline values: CDR1 MNHEY, CDR2 SMNVEV (reference sequence). The CDR3 totals 15 residues. Written as DNA, the CDR3 is TGTGCCAGCAGCCCCAGGGACAGGCAAAATGAAAAACTGTTTTTT. This codes for CASSPRDRQNEKLFF.

The chain links TRBV5-1 to TRBJ2-3; 14 nucleotides agree with TRBD2. CDR3 size: 15 residues. V trimming: 4 bases; J trimming: 4 bases; junction bases outside the gene matches: 2. CDR1 and CDR2 from the germline V gene are SGHRS and YFSETQ. CDR3 residues: CASSPGLAGADTQYF. As DNA, the CDR3 is TGCGCCAGCAGCCCGGGACTAGCGGGAGCAGATACGCAGTATTTT.

This clone was counted a single time. This chain connects TRBV11-2 to TRBJ2-6; D may be TRBD1 (5 bases). Germline V gene sequence: CDR1 SGHAT, CDR2 FQNNGV. This CDR3 has 16 residues. V gave up 4 bases and J gave up 1 base, with 11 bases separating them. The CDR3 bases are TGTGCCAGCAGCTCGCAGAACAGGTCTGGGGCCAACGTCCTGACTTTC. Its translation is CASSSQNRSGANVLTF.

The chain employs TRBV4-2 and TRBJ2-6, with 10 bases that match TRBD1. In germline, CDR1 is LGHNA, CDR2 YNFKEQ. Trimming at V came to 4 bases and at J to 2 bases, leaving 5 bases not matched to a gene. The CDR3 consists of 17 residues. This CDR3 is CASSPGGTGAGANVLTF. For the CDR3, the DNA is TGTGCCAGCAGCCCCGGCGGGACAGGGGCTGGGGCCAACGTCCTGACTTTC.

The J gene is TRBJ2-7, the V gene TRBV7-9, with a tentative D call TRBD2 (6 bases). Germline loops: CDR1 SEHNR, CDR2 FQNEAQ (reference sequence). This CDR3 is built from 14 residues. Between the trimmed V and J ends, which lost 3 bases and 3 bases, there was a span of 12 bases. The CDR3 bases are TGTGCCAGCAGCTTCGGATCCGGGAGCTACGAGCAGTACTTC. Its protein is CASSFGSGSYEQYF. Full variable domain (outside the CDR3, taken from reference TRBV7-9 and TRBJ2-7): DTGVSQNPRHKITKRGQNVTFRCDPISEHNRLYWYRQTLGQGPEFLTYFQNEAQLEKSRLLSDRFSAERPKGSFSTLEIQRTEQGDSAMYLCASSFGSGSYEQYFGPGTRLTVT.

The chain joins TRBV6-5 to TRBJ1-2; D remains unclear. The V gene's germline CDR1 is MNHEY and CDR2 SVGAGI. Trimming removed 7 bases at V and 8 bases at J, with 17 bases between. CDR3 length: 13 residues. The CDR3 here is CASTVAGGGGYTF. CDR3 sequence (DNA): TGTGCCAGCACCGTAGCCGGAGGTGGCGGCTACACCTTC.

The gene calls are TRBV25-1 and TRBJ2-5, with TRBD2 as a possible D gene (5 bases). Germline-derived CDR1 and CDR2 are MGHDK and SYGVNS. Trimming left V 3 bases short and J 3 bases short, with 11 bases between. This CDR3 has 14 amino acids. CDR3 nucleotides: TGTGCCAGCAGTGATCGGGAATCAAAAGAGACCCAGTACTTC. Protein sequence: CASSDRESKETQYF.

This chain connects TRBV11-1 to TRBJ2-1; 9 bases align to TRBD2. The J segment lost 8 bases and the V segment lost 1 base, leaving 9 bases of the junction unmatched. The CDR3 sequence is 16 residues long. Germline CDR1 and CDR2: SGHAT and FQDESV (reference sequence). CDR3 nucleotide sequence: TGTGCCAGCAGCTTAGAGGGTGCGGGAGGGCCCCATGAGCAGTTCTTC. This sequence encodes CASSLEGAGGPHEQFF.

This chain joins TRBV4-2 and TRBJ1-1; D gene ambiguous. Germline V lookup: CDR1 LGHNA, CDR2 YNFKEQ. V was shortened by 4 bases and J by 7 bases, with 25 bases between the two germline ends. This CDR3 comprises 17 residues. The CDR3 region is CASSPLGRVRQNGEAFF. As DNA, the CDR3 is TGTGCCAGCAGCCCCTTAGGGAGGGTAAGGCAAAACGGTGAAGCTTTCTTT.

The gene calls are TRBV2 and TRBJ2-7; D ambiguous. This CDR3 is 11 amino acids long. The V end lost 7 bases, the J end lost 3 bases, and 7 bases lay between the germline ends. The V gene's germline CDR1 is SNHLY and CDR2 FYNNEI. The CDR3 sequence is CASTAGYEQYF. CDR3 bases: TGTGCCAGCACGGCAGGCTACGAGCAGTACTTC.

CDR3 nucleotides: TGTGCCAGCAGCTTAGAGGGGGAGTTCGGCTACAATGAGCAGTTCTTC. Encoded protein: CASSLEGEFGYNEQFF. This chain links TRBV7-6 with TRBJ2-1; D might be TRBD1 (6 bases). The germline V gene has CDR1 SGHVS and CDR2 FNYEAQ. The CDR3 has 16 residues. Between the trimmed V and J ends, which lost 1 base and 3 bases, there was a span of 13 bases.

The chain employs TRBV4-1 and TRBJ2-1; D gene unclear. CDR3 length equals 11 residues. Germline V lookup: CDR1 MGHRA, CDR2 YSYEKL. Trimming pared 5 bases from V and 7 bases from J, leaving 6 bases between. CDR3 DNA sequence: TGCGCCAGCAGCACCGGGAATGAGCAGTTCTTC. Translated: CASSTGNEQFF.

The chain has TRBV7-8 and TRBJ1-1; 9 bases agree with TRBD1. Per germline, CDR1 SGHVS and CDR2 FQNEAQ. The CDR3 extends over 13 amino acids. The V and J ends lost 1 base and 8 bases, in that order; junction bases with no gene match: 2. CDR3 sequence reads: CASSLGDRVEAFF. The CDR3 nucleotides are TGTGCCAGCAGCTTAGGGGACAGGGTCGAAGCTTTCTTT.

The chain recombines TRBV10-3 with TRBJ1-2, with TRBD1 matching over 10 bases. V lost 0 bases and J lost 3; bases outside the gene matches: 1. The length of the CDR3 is 15 residues. Germline CDR1 and CDR2: ENHRY and SYGVKD. CDR3 residues: CAISESTGGYYGYTF. In DNA, the CDR3 is TGTGCCATCAGTGAGTCGACAGGGGGCTACTATGGCTACACCTTC.

The chain recombines TRBV30 with TRBJ1-1; D is uncertain. V lost 4 bases to trimming and J lost 7 bases, with 13 bases between them. CDR1 and CDR2 from the germline V gene are GTSNPN and SVGIG (reference sequence). The CDR3 runs to 12 residues. In DNA form, the CDR3 reads TGTGCCTGGATGGGAGACAAGCGTGAAGCTTTCTTT. It codes for CAWMGDKREAFF.

The V call is TRBV15, the J call TRBJ1-4; no clear D. With 0 bases removed from V and 0 bases from J, the gap between germline ends came to 2 bases. The CDR3 is 14 residues long. In germline, CDR1 is LNHNV, CDR2 YYDKDF (reference sequence). In DNA form, the CDR3 reads TGTGCCACCAGCAGAGACGCAACTAATGAAAAACTGTTTTTT. Residues: CATSRDATNEKLFF.

The chain has TRBV24-1 and TRBJ1-2, with unresolved D. The CDR3 totals 13 residues. V lost 4 bases, J lost 5 bases, and 10 bases lay in between. The germline V gene has CDR1 KGHDR and CDR2 SFDVKD. CDR3 in DNA: TGTGCCACCAGTGAAGATGGAGTATATGGCTACACCTTC. The encoded protein is CATSEDGVYGYTF.

The chain links TRBV5-5 to TRBJ2-1, with 8 bases aligning to TRBD1. V gave up 6 bases and J gave up 5 bases; unmatched junction bases: 10. CDR3 size: 15 residues. From germline, CDR1 is SGHKS and CDR2 YYEKEE (reference sequence). CDR3 sequence: CASTWGTGWDNEQFF. DNA for the CDR3: TGTGCCAGCACCTGGGGGACAGGTTGGGACAATGAGCAGTTCTTC.

The rearrangement links TRBV29-1 to TRBJ2-2; D is perhaps TRBD2 (5 bases). The CDR3 consists of 14 residues. Germline V CDR1 and CDR2: SQVTM, ANQGSEA. V was cut by 4 bases and J by 3 bases, with 12 bases left in between. The DNA of the CDR3 is TGCAGCGTTGCGACGTCGGGATACACCGGGGAGCTGTTTTTT. Translation gives CSVATSGYTGELFF.